What follows is one T cell receptor (beta chain) and its context. This table comes from immunoSEQ multiplex PCR, and its TCRdb copy is limited to in-frame clones, with some not included. The data hold approximately 60,000 clones, with roughly 93% observed a single time. Trimming took off 7 bases at V and 2 bases at J, with 35 bases between the two ends. The CDR3 contains 22 residues. The germline CDR1 and CDR2 sequences are MGHRA and YSYEKL. The data originate from a study of T cell changes during pregnancy in multiple sclerosis. V usage is TRBV4-1 and J usage is TRBJ2-2, with D tentatively TRBD2 (7 bases). This sequence was found in a female donor with multiple sclerosis, enrolled in a pregnancy study. Sample: peripheral blood, taken in the second trimester of pregnancy. The CDR3 DNA sequence: TGCGCCAGCACCTTATTTCCCTCCTGGTTTGGGGGGGCTTTATCAAACACCGGGGAGCTGTTTTTT. This encodes CASTLFPSWFGGALSNTGELFF.